This T cell receptor (beta chain) was identified in a study of PD-1 blockade in mismatch repair-deficient tumors. Looking at the study overall: Patients had approximately 12 mismatch repair-deficient cancer types and were previously treated and progressing.

There are a few counts of this clone. Its antigen is not identified. Whole-study results and caveats: After pembrolizumab, tumor-resident clones rose rapidly, then generally contracted before radiologic responses.

Assay used: immunoSEQ multiplex PCR; TCRdb lists only in-frame clones, some missing. The sample records thousands of clones, 60% to 85% being singletons. The sample's time point: archival surgical resection tumor tissue. Three pembrolizumab responders had their TCRs sequenced. Tumor tissue came from archival surgical resections of a few responders. The material sequenced was primary tumor tissue, taken from a patient treated with pembrolizumab. The TCR was taken from an adult with mismatch repair-deficient cancer.

CDR3: CASSLVEDSNEKLFF. The CDR3 nucleotides read TGTGCCAGCAGTTTAGTTGAGGACTCTAATGAAAAACTGTTTTTT. This chain uses TRBV28 with TRBJ1-4; unclear D gene. The CDR3 loop spans 15 amino acids. Trimming shortened V by 2 bases and J by 3 bases, and 10 bases separated the two germline ends. The germline V gene has CDR1 MDHEN and CDR2 SYDVKM.